This T cell receptor beta chain was profiled in a study of early T cells in non-severe SARS-CoV-2 infection (dated by TCRdb to 2020 to 2023). With regard to the full study: TCR sequencing used bulk RNA from unsorted whole blood, so alpha and beta chains could not be paired.

A case-control design nested within a healthcare worker cohort in London, UK, was used, with weekly nasopharyngeal swab PCR tests and blood sampling performed. Healthcare workers were enrolled in the week of the UK lockdown, from 23 to 31 March 2020, and were followed every week for up to 16 weeks. The library was prepared using 5' RACE. Sequencer: NextSeq 500. In the TCR library protocol, unique molecular identifiers were attached to individual cDNA molecules to correct for PCR bias and sequencing error. Sequencing covered both TCR alpha and beta chains, and within each sample the abundances of alpha and beta sequences were tightly co-correlated. The authors' pipeline ran thus. Decombinator V4 was used to perform V gene, J gene and CDR3 annotation of TCR sequences. TCRs were defined as expanded if a significant change between any two time points was detected under a Poisson model with p below 0.0001. TCR abundances were normalised to the total number of TCRs sequenced in each sample and reported as counts per million. VDJdb, accessed on 1 November 2021, was searched for TCRs annotated for CMV, EBV and SARS-CoV-2, and TCRs annotated for more than one antigen were excluded. TCRdb handled the public reads itself, with Q25 trimming in fastp and clone calling in MiXCR, and kept productive beta chains. Every distinct CDR3 protein forms one entry, paired with its most common genes and DNA. TCRdb's processing, not the study's, gives the V and J calls here. This sample is represented by tens of thousands of distinct CDR3 sequences; roughly an eighth of them were singletons. The ten largest clonotypes hold approximately 4.9% of the sample.

The full study reports these points: VDJdb matching was skewed toward anti-spike CD8 responses, so virus-specific expansions were likely underestimated and private and CD4 specificities were missed.

This clonotype showed up many times. Its antigen remains undetermined. The record has no base qualities; no much larger clone is one base away. This TCR derives from an adult who was a healthcare worker with PCR-confirmed SARS-CoV-2 infection or an uninfected control (not recorded which). The sample comprised whole blood.

The DNA sequence is as follows: TGTGCCAGTATGGGAGCGGGAGAGGTAAATGAGCAGTTCTTC. This yields the protein CASMGAGEVNEQFF. The receptor chain draws on TRBV19 and TRBJ2-1; 8 central bases correspond to TRBD2. From the cysteine up to the phenylalanine, the CDR3 has a length of 14 residues. Only the CDR3 portion is preserved as DNA: 42 bases, with reading frame beginning at the first base. For this chain, trimming is 7 bases at the V end and 7 bases at the J end, and the number of junction bases without a gene match is 9. The germline V gene (reference sequence) gives CDR1 as LNHDA and CDR2 as SQIVND.